Listed below are T cell receptor beta chains from one sample, sequenced in a study of human versus mouse CDR3 diversity and MHC coevolution. The protocol was immunoSEQ multiplex PCR, while the TCRdb copy is restricted to in-frame clones and leaves out a portion. The table records about 81,000 clones, around 95% of them present only once. Sequenced: naive CD4+ T cells from blood. The receptors originated from a person between 25 and 69 years old in good health. Each CDR3 is given without its conserved first and last residue.

>TRBJ2-3|TRBV5-1
ASSLGDRGTDTQY
>TRBJ1-1|TRBV13
ASTGRRNLNTEAF
>TRBJ2-1|TRBV28
ASSSGTSGNNEQF
>TRBJ2-3|TRBV9
ASREGGASGLPTDTQY
>TRBJ2-3|TRBV30
AWSVSDADTQY
>TRBJ2-7|TRBV19
ASATLGGLAYEQY
>TRBJ2-7|TRBV7-9
ASSLGLDSAYKQY
>TRBJ2-3|TRBV6-1
ASSPGTVTDTQY
>TRBJ1-3|TRBV30
AWSVWGAGNTIY
>TRBJ1-5|TRBV19
ASSIWSDQPQH
>TRBJ2-6|TRBV9
ASSPRSSGASSGANVLT
>TRBJ1-6|TRBV7-9
ASSPGEGSPLH
>TRBJ1-1|TRBV7-2
ASSLRDTYTEAF
>TRBJ2-7|TRBV6-5
ASSYSGLAGREQY
>TRBJ2-2|TRBV5-1
ASSFLSSGNTGELF
>TRBJ2-5|TRBV27
ASSLLAHATQY
>TRBJ2-2|TRBV2
ASSEDAGRYGGELF
>TRBJ2-2|TRBV9
ASSVGHNTGELF
>TRBJ1-1|TRBV28
ASSLILRGDTEAF
>TRBJ2-7|TRBV10-3
AISETATASYEQY
>TRBJ1-1|TRBV7-9
ASRWGGDTEAF
>TRBJ1-2|TRBV10-3
AISGRDTNYGYT
>TRBJ1-4|TRBV10-3
AISDSGGGFSNEKLF
>TRBJ1-3|TRBV6-1
ASSEGPSSGNTIY
>TRBJ2-2|TRBV9
ASSIRQGANTGELF
>TRBJ2-1|TRBV5-1
ASSPSGSVPSYNEQF
>TRBJ2-1|TRBV5-1
ASTESSYNEQF
>TRBJ1-1|TRBV10-3
AIRLDRGVDTEAF
>TRBJ1-1|TRBV19
ASSVGQPNTEAF
>TRBJ2-7|TRBV9
AGSPGTSSYEQY
>TRBJ2-7|TRBV11-2
ASSLASAYEQY
>TRBJ2-7|TRBV29-1
SVGLGGGLAGGHEQY
>TRBJ2-7|TRBV7-3
ASSSSDRGDNEQY
>TRBJ2-5|TRBV19
ASSVGTGKETQY
>TRBJ2-5|TRBV7-2
ASSLGTGQRTQY
>TRBJ2-5|TRBV27
ASSPLAGAQETQY
>TRBJ1-2|TRBV6-5
ASSFFKEAYGYT
>TRBJ2-2|TRBV18
ASSSWDRNTGELF
>TRBJ2-7|TRBV18
ASSLTSGSSYEQY
>TRBJ2-1|TRBV21-1
ASSRSLHEQF
>TRBJ1-1|TRBV4-1
ASSPGDRGDTEAF
>TRBJ2-1|TRBV18
ASSPPGLVDEQF
>TRBJ2-7|TRBV6-5
ASRGGSYEQY